Sequencing of this TCR beta chain was carried out in a study of cytomegalovirus exposure and HLA in healthy donors. Study-level results: Other equally common chains were less clonally expanded than HLA-associated TCR beta chains, a later analysis showed.

The V gene's germline CDR1 is SGHTA and CDR2 FQGNSA. The CDR3 length is 16 residues. Deletions cut 1 base from V and 6 bases from J, with 17 bases between. Comments on this clone: The antigen is unknown.

In the PCR, 60 Vbeta and 13 Jbeta primers were used. Only in-frame clones appear in the TCRdb table, and some are missing; sequencing was by immunoSEQ multiplex PCR. The sample has 100,000 to 150,000 clones. This chain joins TRBV7-2 and TRBJ2-3; the D is unclear. Material for sequencing was PBMCs. The receptor's source is a man aged 30 to 39 in good health and CMV-seronegative. The CDR3 loop is CASSLDSASIQDTQYF. The DNA of the CDR3 is TGTGCCAGCAGCTTAGATTCTGCCTCGATCCAGGATACGCAGTATTTT.